The 8 T cell receptor beta chains in this list originate from one sample, sequenced in a study of TIL therapy for anti-PD-1-resistant metastatic lung cancer. Indicated time point: pre-treatment sample, taken before nivolumab and TIL therapy. The libraries were made with immunoSEQ v3. The data were produced by immunoSEQ multiplex PCR, yet TCRdb's version contains in-frame clones alone and is incomplete. Among approximately 57,000 clones, around four fifths were seen once, and the ten largest hold under 3%. The sample consisted of blood, taken at baseline. These receptors all stem from a person aged 25 to 79 with non-small cell lung cancer.

The gene calls are TRBV7-3 and TRBJ2-2, with D perhaps TRBD1 (5 bases). The ends were cut back, 2 bases at V and 6 bases at J, with 7 bases in the middle. Germline V lookup: CDR1 SGHTA, CDR2 FQGTGA. The CDR3 sequence is 13 residues long. The CDR3 nucleotides read TGTGCCAGCAGCTTACAGGGCGCCGGGGAGCTGTTTTTT. This translates into CASSLQGAGELFF.

The chain is built from TRBV27 and TRBJ1-5; D is ambiguous. CDR3 length equals 13 residues. Trimming shortened V by 6 bases and J by 0 bases, and 6 bases separated the two germline ends. CDR1 and CDR2 (germline): MNHEY, SMNVEV (reference sequence). The chain's CDR3 is CASSINSNQPQHF. The DNA of the CDR3 is TGTGCCAGCAGCATAAATAGCAATCAGCCCCAGCATTTT.

This clone was counted a few times. V usage is TRBV7-6 and J usage is TRBJ2-7; D tentatively reads TRBD1 or TRBD2 (5 bases each). From germline, CDR1 is SGHVS and CDR2 FNYEAQ. The CDR3 spans 16 residues. Trimming pared 4 bases from V and 5 bases from J, leaving 21 bases between. The CDR3 bases are TGTGCCAGCAGCTCCGAGGGGCTCACGTTTGACGACGAGCAGTACTTC. Translated: CASSSEGLTFDDEQYF.

This clone was recorded a few times. The chain uses TRBV6-5 and TRBJ1-2, with 7 bases matching TRBD1. Germline V CDR1 and CDR2: MNHEY, SVGAGI. Trimming took 6 bases from V and 5 from J; bases not matched to a gene: 9. The CDR3 has 14 residues. CDR3 in amino acids: CASSLQGPAYGYTF. The CDR3 region has the DNA TGTGCCAGCAGCTTACAGGGGCCTGCGTATGGCTACACCTTC.

This chain connects TRBV3-1 (or the pseudogene TRBV3-2) to TRBJ2-1; TRBD2 might be the D (7 bases). This CDR3 contains 17 residues. Germline V CDR1 and CDR2: LGHDT, YNNKEL (reference sequence). Trimming removed 2 bases from V and 5 bases from J, with 19 bases in between. In DNA form, the CDR3 reads TGTGCCAGCAGCCAAAGGTTATGGGGGGGGCAAGACAATGAGCAGTTCTTC. This translates into CASSQRLWGGQDNEQFF.

The chain recombines TRBV30 with TRBJ1-1; D gene uncertain. V lost 8 bases and J 1 base, leaving 8 bases between the germline ends. The CDR3 has 11 amino acids. From germline, CDR1 is GTSNPN and CDR2 SVGIG (reference sequence). The CDR3 coding sequence is TGTGCCAGCTCAAGGAACACTGAAGCTTTCTTT. It encodes CASSRNTEAFF.

The chain is built from TRBV14 and TRBJ2-5; D may correspond to TRBD1 or TRBD2 (6 bases each). Trimming stripped 3 bases from V and 0 bases from J, with 14 bases between. CDR3 length: 16 residues. Per the germline V gene, CDR1 is SGHDN and CDR2 is FVKESK. In DNA form, the CDR3 reads TGTGCCAGCAGCCAGCGGGACAACCTGTACCAAGAGACCCAGTACTTC. Translating it yields CASSQRDNLYQETQYF.

The V gene is TRBV5-1, the J gene TRBJ1-4; D may be TRBD1 (6 bases). This CDR3 has 13 residues. Germline-derived CDR1 and CDR2 are SGHRS and YFSETQ. V dropped 1 base and J dropped 8 bases, with 9 bases sitting between them. The CDR3 nucleotides read TGCGCCAGCAGCTTGTCAGGGGCCGAAAAACTGTTTTTT. As protein: CASSLSGAEKLFF.